This T cell receptor (beta chain) was sequenced during a study of T cells in localized non-small cell lung cancer. The trim removed 4 bases at V and 6 bases at J, leaving 10 bases unmatched. From germline, CDR1 is MDHEN and CDR2 SYDVKM. This CDR3 has 15 residues. Some clones are missing from TCRdb's copy, which holds only in-frame ones; the method was immunoSEQ multiplex PCR. The sample lists about 24,000 clones; more than 75% were seen once. This clone was seen once. The clonotype originates from a male donor at least 60 years old with stage II squamous cell lung carcinoma. The sample in question was peripheral blood, obtained before any cancer treatment. This chain joins TRBV28 and TRBJ2-7, with TRBD1 identical over 9 bases. The CDR3 here is CASSSPGTGIGEQYF. DNA of the CDR3: TGTGCCAGCAGTTCCCCCGGGACAGGGATTGGCGAGCAGTACTTC.